This T cell receptor (beta chain) was profiled in a study of blood T cell repertoires in COVID-19. Whole-study context: COVID-19 samples, acute and convalescent, were from the United States, Italy and Spain. In each case, the material was cDNA or gDNA derived from T cells, B-cell-depleted T cells, or PBMCs.

The CDR3 spans 14 residues. V lost 4 bases and J lost 3; bases outside the gene matches: 3. Germline V lookup: CDR1 SNHLY, CDR2 FYNNEI. Here immunoSEQ multiplex PCR was the method, and the copy in TCRdb shows in-frame clones only, minus some. The data contain just under 50,000 clones, roughly 82% of them seen just once; the ten biggest clones take up around 8%. The chain couples TRBV2 to TRBJ2-5; 9 bases are a match to TRBD1. This clonotype was sampled from a human donor in a cohort sampled during active COVID-19. Sequencing was performed on peripheral blood. The CDR3 loop reads CASSVRTGEETQYF. The DNA for the CDR3 is TGTGCCAGCAGTGTGCGGACAGGGGAAGAGACCCAGTACTTC.